A single sample gave rise to the 29 T cell receptor beta chains below, sequenced in a study of long-term antiretroviral therapy in people with HIV. It was version v3.0 of the immunoSEQ assay that was run at survey level. The protocol was immunoSEQ multiplex PCR, while the TCRdb copy is restricted to in-frame clones and leaves out a portion. The table lists roughly 14,000 clones, 70% to 90% of them singletons. Sequencing was performed on unsorted PBMCs, taken 2.3 years before starting antiretroviral therapy. Source of these receptors: a woman aged 25 to 39 with HIV.

This chain links TRBV27 with TRBJ1-5, with 7 bases matching TRBD1. Per the germline V gene, CDR1 is MNHEY and CDR2 is SMNVEV (reference sequence). J lost 0 bases, V lost 5 bases, and 13 bases had no gene match. The CDR3 totals 18 residues. Written as DNA, the CDR3 is TGTGCCAGCAGTATTCGCGGGACAGAAGTTTATAGCAATCAGCCCCAGCATTTT. This sequence encodes CASSIRGTEVYSNQPQHF.

This clone has only one observation. This chain links TRBV7-8 with TRBJ1-5; D remains ambiguous. Germline V gene sequence: CDR1 SGHVS, CDR2 FQNEAQ. The CDR3 has 17 residues. The ends were cut back, 3 bases at V and 1 base at J, with 16 bases in the middle. CDR3 sequence: CASSFADSRRSNQPQHF. CDR3 bases: TGTGCCAGCAGCTTTGCAGACTCTAGGCGAAGCAATCAGCCCCAGCATTTT.

The table lists this clone with a few counts. The J gene is TRBJ1-5, the V gene TRBV5-7, with D hard to call. TRBV5-7 is sorted into the ORF group, with uncertain function. V lost 4 bases and J 0 bases, leaving 17 bases between the germline ends. The CDR3 is made up of 17 amino acids. CDR3 nucleotides: TGTGCCAGCAGCCAGTTCGGGTATGAGGATAGCAATCAGCCCCAGCATTTT. Residues: CASSQFGYEDSNQPQHF.

This chain uses TRBV18 with TRBJ1-2, with D perhaps TRBD1 (5 bases). The germline gives CDR1 KGHSH, CDR2 LQKENI. Between the trimmed V and J ends, which lost 3 bases and 7 bases, there was a span of 12 bases. The CDR3 runs to 13 residues. The CDR3 here is CASSPRRASGYTF. CDR3 DNA: TGTGCCAGCTCACCGCGCAGGGCTAGTGGCTACACCTTC.

The chain combines TRBV19 with TRBJ1-2, with TRBD1 as a possible D gene (5 bases). Between the trimmed V and J ends, which lost 3 bases and 8 bases, there was a span of 16 bases. Germline V gene data show CDR1 as LNHDA and CDR2 as SQIVND (reference sequence). This CDR3 is 14 amino acids long. CDR3 in DNA: TGTGCCAGTAGTATCATGCAGGGAGTTCAGGGCTACACCTTC. This encodes CASSIMQGVQGYTF.

With respect to this clone: A junction end diverges from the germline sequence, so it may reflect a read error. The chain's CDR3 is CAISGGLGEQYF. CDR3 nucleotide sequence: TGTGCCATCAGTGGTGGCCTCGGCGAGCAGTACTTC. The genes are TRBV6-5 and TRBJ2-7, with D uncertain. Germline CDR1 reads MNHEY; CDR2 reads SVGAGI. The CDR3 loop spans 12 amino acids.

V is TRBV19 and J is TRBJ2-3; perhaps TRBD2 as D (5 bases). In germline, CDR1 is LNHDA, CDR2 SQIVND (reference sequence). V was shortened by 5 bases and J by 2 bases, with 8 bases between the two germline ends. The CDR3 sequence is 13 residues long. CDR3 amino acids: CASSPGDTDTQYF. CDR3 bases: TGTGCCAGTAGTCCCGGGGACACAGATACGCAGTATTTT.

This sequence joins TRBV9 and TRBJ2-1; 7 nucleotides line up with TRBD2. CDR1 SGDLS and CDR2 YYNGEE come from the germline V gene. Trimming at V came to 0 bases and at J to 4 bases, leaving 7 bases not matched to a gene. The CDR3 loop spans 16 amino acids. The CDR3 DNA reads as TGTGCCAGCAGCGTAGACCCGGGGGGTACATACAATGAGCAGTTCTTC. As protein: CASSVDPGGTYNEQFF.

For this clone: Germline is not matched at one junction end, which may reflect a read error. In the same sample, other DNA sequences code for this CDR3. The rearrangement joins TRBV19 to TRBJ1-1; no clear D. The CDR3 extends over 13 amino acids. Per germline, CDR1 LNHDA and CDR2 SQIVND (reference sequence). CDR3 DNA sequence: TGTGCCAGTGGGATTACGATGAACACCGAAGCTTTCTTT. Translation gives CASGITMNTEAFF.

This rearrangement joins TRBV4-3 to TRBJ2-2; 11 bases fit TRBD2. In germline, CDR1 is LGHNA, CDR2 YSLEER. V shed 1 base and J 6 bases; nucleotides not matched to a gene: 4. The CDR3 has 16 residues. CDR3: CASSQALAGESGELFF. In DNA, the CDR3 is TGCGCCAGCAGCCAAGCACTAGCGGGGGAATCCGGGGAGCTGTTTTTT.

The V call is TRBV7-2, the J call TRBJ1-1; 8 nucleotides agree with TRBD1. Germline CDR1 reads SGHTA; CDR2 reads FQGNSA. The CDR3 consists of 14 residues. Germline trimming cut 5 bases from V and 3 bases from J; bases unmatched to any gene: 5. The CDR3 sequence is CASSPWTGYTEAFF. In DNA form, the CDR3 reads TGTGCCAGCAGCCCTTGGACAGGGTACACTGAAGCTTTCTTT.

This clone was recorded a few times. The rearrangement links TRBV5-1 to TRBJ1-2; D unresolved. Germline CDR1 reads SGHRS; CDR2 reads YFSETQ. There are 13 residues in the CDR3. Trimming cost V 0 bases and J 4 bases, with 7 bases left between them. For the CDR3, the DNA is TGCGCCAGCAGCTTGGCCGGGGTCTATGGCTACACCTTC. Translated, it gives CASSLAGVYGYTF.

The chain uses TRBV7-2 and TRBJ2-7, with TRBD1 matching 9 bases. V dropped 1 base and J dropped 1; count of bases not matched to a gene: 2. The germline CDR1 and CDR2 sequences are SGHTA and FQGNSA. This CDR3 contains 15 residues. Here the CDR3 reads CASSLVGTGSYEQYF. CDR3 nucleotides: TGTGCCAGCAGCTTAGTTGGGACAGGGTCCTACGAGCAGTACTTC. The full variable domain, with the rest looked up from reference TRBV7-2 and TRBJ2-7, is GAGVSQSPSNKVTEKGKDVELRCDPISGHTALYWYRQSLGQGLEFLIYFQGNSAPDKSGLPSDRFSAERTGGSVSTLTIQRTQQEDSAVYLCASSLVGTGSYEQYFGPGTRLTVT.

The V gene is TRBV6-5, the J gene TRBJ1-2; D is uncertain. From germline, CDR1 is MNHEY and CDR2 SVGAGI. The length of the CDR3 is 15 residues. Trimming took off 0 bases at V and 1 base at J, with 9 bases between the two ends. In DNA, the CDR3 is TGTGCCAGCAGTTACTCAGGGCTGGGTAACTATGGCTACACCTTC. This gives the protein CASSYSGLGNYGYTF.

The chain joins TRBV11-3 to TRBJ2-2; TRBD2 aligns across 7 bases. Germline trimming cut 4 bases from V and 0 bases from J; bases unmatched to any gene: 11. The CDR3 has 18 residues. Germline CDR1 and CDR2: SGHNT and YENEEA. Here the CDR3 DNA reads TGTGCCAGCAGCTCCCCCCTGGGGGGGTTAGCGAACACCGGGGAGCTGTTTTTT. It translates to CASSSPLGGLANTGELFF. Together with reference TRBV11-3 and TRBJ2-2, the CDR3 gives the full variable domain: EAGVVQSPRYKIIEKKQPVAFWCNPISGHNTLYWYLQNLGQGPELLIRYENEEAVDDSQLPKDRFSAERLKGVDSTLKIQPAELGDSAVYLCASSSPLGGLANTGELFFGEGSRLTVL.

This clone has a single count. V and J are TRBV5-1 and TRBJ2-1; 9 bases are a match to TRBD2. J lost 5 bases, V lost 4 bases, and 7 bases had no gene match. The CDR3 spans 15 residues. From germline, CDR1 is SGHRS and CDR2 YFSETQ. This CDR3 reads CASSITGTSHNEQFF. The CDR3 DNA reads TGCGCCAGCAGCATCACCGGGACTAGCCACAATGAGCAGTTCTTC.

This clone turned up a few times. The chain uses TRBV7-2 and TRBJ2-7, with TRBD1 matching 11 bases. Trimming cost V 6 bases and J 3 bases; bases outside gene matches: 4. The CDR3 is made up of 14 amino acids. Per germline, CDR1 SGHTA and CDR2 FQGNSA. CDR3 in DNA: TGTGCCAGCAGAGCCGGGACAGGGGGCTACGAGCAGTACTTC. Amino acids: CASRAGTGGYEQYF.

The chain combines TRBV4-3 with TRBJ2-1, with D perhaps TRBD1 (6 bases). CDR1 LGHNA and CDR2 YSLEER come from the germline V gene. Trimming cost V 4 bases and J 4 bases, with 17 bases left between them. The CDR3 is 16 residues long. CDR3: CASSPEAGDFYNEQFF. CDR3 bases: TGCGCCAGCAGCCCCGAGGCAGGGGATTTTTACAATGAGCAGTTCTTC.

J is TRBJ1-1 and V is TRBV7-9; 7 nucleotides agree with TRBD1. Losses at the gene ends were 5 bases for V and 3 bases for J; bases not matched to a gene: 3. Looked up from germline, CDR1 is SEHNR and CDR2 is FQNEAQ (reference sequence). There are 13 residues in the CDR3. The CDR3 DNA sequence: TGTGCCAGCAGCCCCCAGGGGGACACTGAAGCTTTCTTT. It translates to CASSPQGDTEAFF.

The V call is TRBV6-1, the J call TRBJ1-5; D possibly corresponds to TRBD1 (5 bases). Germline values: CDR1 MNHNS, CDR2 SASEGT. This CDR3 contains 15 residues. Trimming removed 8 bases from V and 3 bases from J, with 17 bases in between. For the CDR3, the DNA is TGTGCCAGCGCGAGGTTGCAGGGTATCAATCAGCCCCAGCATTTT. It encodes CASARLQGINQPQHF.

The V gene is TRBV10-3, the J gene TRBJ2-3; no clear D gene. Germline V gene data show CDR1 as ENHRY and CDR2 as SYGVKD. Deletions cut 0 bases from V and 5 bases from J, with 0 bases between. The length of the CDR3 is 11 residues. CDR3 amino acids: CAISESDTQYF. The CDR3 nucleotides read TGTGCCATCAGTGAGTCAGATACGCAGTATTTT.

This clone was recorded only once. The chain employs TRBV5-4 and TRBJ2-3, with 9 nucleotides matching TRBD2. CDR3 length: 16 amino acids. Germline CDR1 and CDR2: SGHNT and YYREEE (reference sequence). The V segment lost 0 bases and the J segment 6 bases; nucleotides outside the gene matches: 8. The CDR3 DNA reads TGTGCCAGCAGCTTGGAGGGCGGGGGGGCGTCTGATACGCAGTATTTT. This encodes CASSLEGGGASDTQYF.

The V and J genes are TRBV10-3 and TRBJ1-2; no clear D gene. CDR1 and CDR2 from the germline V gene are ENHRY and SYGVKD. Trimming removed 0 bases at V and 8 bases at J, with 13 bases between. CDR3 length: 14 residues. DNA for the CDR3: TGTGCCATCAGTGAGTCGGCCCCTGAAGGGGGCTACACCTTC. It encodes CAISESAPEGGYTF.

The genes are TRBV12-5 and TRBJ2-1; TRBD2 agrees at 16 bases. V dropped 2 bases and J dropped 11; count of bases not matched to a gene: 12. This CDR3 contains 18 residues. Germline CDR1 LGHNT, CDR2 FRNRAP. The CDR3 region is CASGLTPGTSGGATKQFF. CDR3 DNA: TGTGCTAGTGGTTTGACACCCGGGACTAGCGGGGGGGCGACGAAGCAGTTCTTC.

This clone has only one observation. This chain links TRBV6-5 with TRBJ1-4; D not certain. Trimming removed 0 bases at V and 7 bases at J, with 15 bases between. The germline V gene encodes CDR1 MNHEY and CDR2 SVGAGI. This CDR3 is built from 16 residues. This CDR3 reads CASSYSILSGGEKLFF. CDR3 nucleotide sequence: TGTGCCAGCAGTTACTCGATACTTTCCGGCGGTGAAAAACTGTTTTTT.

The sample holds a few counts of this clone. CDR3 sequence (DNA): TGTGCCAGCAGTTTAGCTGGACGGTTAAACTATGGCTACACCTTC. Translation: CASSLAGRLNYGYTF. V gene TRBV28 combines with J gene TRBJ1-2; unclear D gene. V lost 2 bases, J lost 2 bases, and 12 bases lay in between. This CDR3 contains 15 residues. Germline V gene data show CDR1 as MDHEN and CDR2 as SYDVKM.

This clone occurred once. The genes are TRBV19 and TRBJ1-2; D perhaps matches TRBD1 (6 bases). The CDR3 runs 14 residues. Germline CDR1 is LNHDA and CDR2 is SQIVND (reference sequence). V was pared by 8 bases and J by 2 bases, with 15 bases between. The chain's CDR3 is CASGRAGTNYGYTF. DNA of the CDR3: TGTGCCAGTGGACGGGCCGGGACAAACTATGGCTACACCTTC.

V is TRBV18 and J is TRBJ1-2; the D gene is possibly TRBD1 (6 bases). CDR3 length equals 15 residues. Trimming stripped 3 bases from V and 8 bases from J, with 19 bases between. Germline V lookup: CDR1 KGHSH, CDR2 LQKENI. Here the CDR3 reads CASSPDVGGSSGYTF. DNA for the CDR3: TGTGCCAGCTCACCTGACGTAGGGGGTTCAAGCGGCTACACCTTC.

CDR3 coding DNA: TGTGCTAGTGCCCAAGGGTCTAACACCGGGGAGCTGTTTTTT. Translated: CASAQGSNTGELFF. The chain uses TRBV12-5 and TRBJ2-2; D uncertain. The germline gives CDR1 LGHNT, CDR2 FRNRAP. The CDR3 is 14 amino acids. V gave up 7 bases and J gave up 2 bases, with 11 bases separating them.